The clone carrying this T cell receptor (beta chain) has only one observation. Its cognate antigen is unknown. CDR3 length equals 20 residues. CDR1 and CDR2 (germline): MNHNS, SASEGT. V shed 0 bases and J 4 bases; nucleotides not matched to a gene: 11. This entry comes from a study of PD-1 blockade in mismatch repair-deficient tumors. For the study at large: Patients had about a dozen mismatch repair-deficient cancer types and were previously treated and progressing. Study-wide results and caveats: After pembrolizumab, tumor-resident clones rose rapidly, then generally contracted before radiologic responses.

The table came from immunoSEQ multiplex PCR; TCRdb's copy has only in-frame clones and leaves some out. Here the sample spans 35,000 to 40,000 clones, roughly 77% being singletons. The sequence was collected from an adult with mismatch repair-deficient cancer. This chain links TRBV6-1 with TRBJ2-1; 14 nucleotides align to TRBD2. The specimen comprised peripheral blood, sampled 4 weeks after starting pembrolizumab. CDR3 sequence (DNA): TGTGCCAGCAGTGAAGCCGGGTGGGGACTAGCGGGAGTGGGTTACAATGAGCAGTTCTTC. It yields the protein CASSEAGWGLAGVGYNEQFF.